Included here is one T cell receptor (beta chain) sequence, with context. The antigen remains unidentified. CDR1 is WNHNN and CDR2 is SYGVQD in the germline V gene (reference sequence). The germline V and J ends were trimmed by 5 bases and 2 bases, with 16 bases remaining between them. The CDR3 spans 16 residues. The entry originates in a study of CD8+CD57+ T cells in acquired aplastic anemia. Study in general: The study obtained an average of 3.2 ug of DNA from sorted CD4+ and CD8+ cells. Study results and limitations: Between patients and controls, around 27 CD8+ CDR3 sequences were found in common.

By flow cytometry, patients selected for sequencing had shown an expansion of CD8+CD57+ cells. Acquired aplastic anemia of severe grade affected all patients. CDR3 and TCR beta VDJ profiling relied on a genomic DNA template. TCRdb fed the reads into MiXCR, producing one record per CDR3 protein. The sample has 89,000 or so distinct CDR3 sequences; less than 75% are singletons. The V gene is TRBV10-1, the J gene TRBJ2-1, with D possibly matching TRBD2 (5 bases). The origin of this receptor is a human donor with aplastic anemia. Sequencing used sorted CD4+, CD8+, or CD8+CD57+ T cells (not recorded which) from PBMCs. CDR3 sequence (DNA): TGCGCCAGCAGTAATCAGCTAGCCACCACCTACAATGAGCAGTTCTTC. Translated, it gives CASSNQLATTYNEQFF.